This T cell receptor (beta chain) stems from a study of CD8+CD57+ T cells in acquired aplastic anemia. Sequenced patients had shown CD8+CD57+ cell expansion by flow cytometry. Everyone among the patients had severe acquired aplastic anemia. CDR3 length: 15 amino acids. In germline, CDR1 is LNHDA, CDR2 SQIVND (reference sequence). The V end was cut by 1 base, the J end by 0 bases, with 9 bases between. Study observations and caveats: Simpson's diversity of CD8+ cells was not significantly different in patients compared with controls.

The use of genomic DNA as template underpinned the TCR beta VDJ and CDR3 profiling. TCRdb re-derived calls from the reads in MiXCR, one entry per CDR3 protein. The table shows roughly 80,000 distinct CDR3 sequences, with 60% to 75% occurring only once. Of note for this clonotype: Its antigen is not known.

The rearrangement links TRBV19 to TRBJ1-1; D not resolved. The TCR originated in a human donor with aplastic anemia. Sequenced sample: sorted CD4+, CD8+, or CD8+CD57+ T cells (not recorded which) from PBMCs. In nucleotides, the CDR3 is TGTGCCAGTAGTATAGGGGTCCCGCTGAACACTGAAGCTTTCTTT. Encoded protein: CASSIGVPLNTEAFF.